These 21 T cell receptor beta chains were sequenced from one sample in a study of blood T cell repertoires in COVID-19 (dated by TCRdb to 2020 to 2022). Libraries came from the immunoSEQ multiplex PCR assay. The source is immuneACCESS, and TCRdb retained only in-frame sequences with V and J called. Part of the clones is not carried over; for the studies checked, unresolved V genes explain less than half of this, and the remainder is unexplained. The sample data list approximately 230,000 clones, and around 84% of these were observed just once. Around 15% of the sample rests with the top ten. Source material: PBMCs or T cells enriched from blood (not recorded which). These receptor sequences come from a man aged 18 to 30 who had recovered from COVID-19.

The chain links TRBV27 to TRBJ1-2; D unresolved. Germline CDR1 MNHEY, CDR2 SMNVEV (reference sequence). CDR3 size: 13 residues. Trimming cost V 5 bases and J 4 bases, with 11 bases left between them. This CDR3 reads CASSARTAYGYTF. DNA of the CDR3: TGTGCCAGCAGTGCCCGGACTGCCTATGGCTACACCTTC.

The chain joins TRBV27 to TRBJ1-4; 8 bases align to TRBD1. The J segment lost 8 bases and the V segment lost 4 bases, leaving 3 bases of the junction unmatched. The CDR3 loop spans 13 amino acids. CDR1 MNHEY and CDR2 SMNVEV come from the germline V gene (reference sequence). CDR3 loop: CASSWDRTEKLFF. CDR3 DNA: TGTGCCAGCAGTTGGGACAGGACGGAAAAACTGTTTTTT.

This clone was detected only a few times. The CDR3 reads CASSFGDSGANVLTF. The CDR3 nucleotides are TGTGCCAGCAGTTTTGGAGACAGTGGGGCCAACGTCCTGACTTTC. The genes are TRBV6-5 and TRBJ2-6; D may be TRBD1 (5 bases). The germline V gene has CDR1 MNHEY and CDR2 SVGAGI. CDR3 size: 15 residues. V was clipped by 4 bases and J by 3 bases, with 10 bases between them.

The rearrangement links TRBV12-3 or TRBV12-4 to TRBJ2-7; perhaps TRBD1 as D (6 bases). This CDR3 is built from 12 residues. V lost 5 bases and J 7 bases, leaving 12 bases between the germline ends. The CDR3 spells CASSRTAPEQYF. CDR3 nucleotide sequence: TGTGCCAGCAGTCGGACAGCCCCAGAGCAGTACTTC.

The chain couples TRBV19 to TRBJ2-1, with TRBD1 matching 7 bases. This CDR3 is 15 amino acids long. Trimming took 5 bases from V and 5 from J; bases not matched to a gene: 9. Germline V gene lookup returns CDR1 LNHDA and CDR2 SQIVND (reference sequence). In DNA, the CDR3 is TGTGCCAGTAGTGCGGACAGGATCGGGGACAATGAGCAGTTCTTC. The encoded protein is CASSADRIGDNEQFF.

V is TRBV28 and J is TRBJ1-5; the D gene is possibly TRBD1 (6 bases). The CDR3 is made up of 14 amino acids. Germline V lookup: CDR1 MDHEN, CDR2 SYDVKM. V lost 6 bases and J lost 3, with 12 bases in between. As DNA, the CDR3 is TGTGCCAGCAGGGGGCAGGGGCCCAATCAGCCCCAGCATTTT. It encodes CASRGQGPNQPQHF.

In regard to this clone: The junction shows a germline mismatch at one end, possibly a read error. The chain has TRBV19 and TRBJ2-1; TRBD2 matches at 10 bases. The germline gives CDR1 LNHDA, CDR2 SQIVND (reference sequence). The CDR3 spans 15 residues. Here the CDR3 reads CASSTQRTSGISAIF. CDR3 DNA: TGTGCCAGTAGTACCCAAAGGACTAGCGGCATTTCTGCGATCTTC.

The chain is built from TRBV27 and TRBJ2-1; 7 bases are shared with TRBD2. Per the germline V gene, CDR1 is MNHEY and CDR2 is SMNVEV (reference sequence). CDR3 length equals 15 residues. Losses at the gene ends were 2 bases for V and 7 bases for J; bases not matched to a gene: 8. For the CDR3, the DNA is TGTGCCAGCAGTTTAGGTGGGAGGGCCGGGAATGAGCAGTTCTTC. As protein: CASSLGGRAGNEQFF.

The V gene is TRBV10-1, the J gene TRBJ1-6; the match to TRBD1 covers 8 bases. Germline V gene data show CDR1 as WNHNN and CDR2 as SYGVQD (reference sequence). CDR3 length: 14 amino acids. J gave up 10 bases and V 5 bases, and 7 bases lay outside the gene matches. CDR3 residues: CASSPGQGGSPLHF. The CDR3 DNA is TGCGCCAGCAGTCCTGGACAGGGCGGCTCACCCCTCCACTTT.

This sequence joins TRBV11-3 and TRBJ2-2, with a weak D call TRBD1 (5 bases). CDR1 is SGHNT, CDR2 YENEEA, per germline. Trimming took off 6 bases at V and 5 bases at J, with 7 bases between the two ends. This CDR3 has 12 residues. CDR3 sequence (DNA): TGTGCCAGCAGGGGGCGTACCGGGGAGCTGTTTTTT. Translated: CASRGRTGELFF.

In DNA form, the CDR3 reads TGTGCCAGCCAGGTCCGGGGGGACACTGAAGCTTTCTTT. It specifies CASQVRGDTEAFF. The V and J genes are TRBV13 and TRBJ1-1; tentative D call: TRBD1 (5 bases). This CDR3 comprises 13 residues. The germline gives CDR1 PRHDT, CDR2 FYEKMQ (reference sequence). Trimming removed 8 bases at V and 3 bases at J, with 13 bases between.

V and J are TRBV27 and TRBJ2-7, with 11 bases fitting TRBD2. CDR1 and CDR2 from the germline V gene are MNHEY and SMNVEV (reference sequence). The CDR3 consists of 17 residues. Trimming at V came to 3 bases and at J to 7 bases, leaving 14 bases not matched to a gene. The CDR3: CASSFYTSTSGVTEQYF. The CDR3 DNA reads as TGTGCCAGCAGTTTTTACACCTCGACTAGCGGGGTTACGGAGCAGTACTTC.

This sequence joins TRBV19 and TRBJ2-3; 9 nucleotides line up with TRBD1. V lost 6 bases, J lost 6 bases, and 10 bases stayed unmatched. CDR1 is LNHDA and CDR2 is SQIVND in the germline V gene (reference sequence). The CDR3 covers 15 residues. CDR3 protein: CASRIWTGATDTQYF. The CDR3 bases are TGTGCCAGTAGGATTTGGACAGGGGCGACCGATACGCAGTATTTT.

The J gene is TRBJ2-1, the V gene TRBV15, with 8 bases that match TRBD2. The CDR3 runs to 16 residues. V was pared by 1 base and J by 1 base, with 3 bases of the junction left unmatched. The germline V gene encodes CDR1 LNHNV and CDR2 YYDKDF (reference sequence). CDR3 protein: CATSRGGTSSYNEQFF. In nucleotides, the CDR3 is TGTGCCACCAGCAGAGGTGGGACTAGTTCCTACAATGAGCAGTTCTTC.

V and J are TRBV3-1 (or the pseudogene TRBV3-2) and TRBJ1-2, with no clear D. The CDR3 loop spans 12 amino acids. V lost 3 bases and J lost 8, with 10 bases in between. Germline values: CDR1 LGHDT, CDR2 YNNKEL (reference sequence). This CDR3 is CASSHEGLGYTF. The CDR3 DNA follows: TGTGCCAGCAGCCACGAGGGTTTAGGCTACACCTTC.

The chain links TRBV5-1 to TRBJ2-7; 7 positions match TRBD1. V was clipped by 4 bases and J by 6 bases; unmatched bases: 13. CDR1 SGHRS and CDR2 YFSETQ come from the germline V gene. This CDR3 contains 15 residues. The CDR3 sequence: CASSEVTGLIGEQYF. CDR3 in DNA: TGCGCCAGCAGCGAAGTGACAGGGTTGATAGGCGAGCAGTACTTC.

The rearrangement joins TRBV7-2 to TRBJ1-6; possible D gene TRBD1, 5 bases. The CDR3 loop spans 16 amino acids. Trimming took 2 bases from V and 6 from J, leaving 14 bases between them. In germline, CDR1 is SGHTA, CDR2 FQGNSA. The CDR3 DNA is TGTGCCAGCAGCTTATTCGCACCTGGGGCTAATTCACCCCTCCACTTT. Its protein product is CASSLFAPGANSPLHF.

This chain links TRBV24-1 with TRBJ1-1; 7 bases line up with TRBD1. CDR1 and CDR2 (germline): KGHDR, SFDVKD. The CDR3 consists of 15 residues. V lost 2 bases and J lost 1; bases outside the gene matches: 3. Here the CDR3 reads CATSDSGGKNTEAFF. The CDR3 nucleotides are TGTGCCACCAGTGATTCAGGGGGGAAGAACACTGAAGCTTTCTTT.

Points on this clone: One end of the junction varies from germline; a read error may be responsible. The chain employs TRBV3-1 (or the pseudogene TRBV3-2) and TRBJ2-3; 7 nucleotides line up with TRBD1. Germline CDR1 LGHDT, CDR2 YNNKEL (reference sequence). CDR3 length equals 12 residues. The CDR3 DNA reads TGTGCCAGCAGCCAACCAGGGGGTCCCAGTCATTTT. Its translation: CASSQPGGPSHF.

The chain carries TRBV30 and TRBJ1-3; TRBD1 matches 10 bases. This CDR3 spans 16 amino acids. The germline V gene has CDR1 GTSNPN and CDR2 SVGIG (reference sequence). The V segment lost 0 bases and the J segment 5 bases; nucleotides outside the gene matches: 7. The CDR3, as DNA: TGTGCCTGGAGTGTCACGGGACAGGGGTTTAGAAACACCATATATTTT. Translating it yields CAWSVTGQGFRNTIYF.

J is TRBJ1-1 and V is TRBV12-5; a possible D gene is TRBD1 (5 bases). Germline CDR1 and CDR2: LGHNT and FRNRAP. The CDR3 covers 16 residues. V lost 1 base and J 1 base, leaving 13 bases between the germline ends. CDR3 region: CASGLAPGGPNTEAFF. CDR3 coding DNA: TGTGCTAGTGGTTTGGCCCCCGGGGGACCGAACACTGAAGCTTTCTTT.